This is a list of T cell receptor beta chains from one sample in a study of blood T cell repertoires in COVID-19. Clones were read by immunoSEQ multiplex PCR, and TCRdb kept only the in-frame ones, dropping some. The sample lists a few hundred thousand clones, around 80% occurring once. Sequencing was carried out using peripheral blood. These receptors were taken from a woman aged 40 to 50 who had recovered from COVID-19. Each CDR3 is given with its conserved first and last residue. D genes are given only for firm matches. The size field is filled for only some rows; it gives once, few, many or a size class.

j_gene | abundance | v_gene | d_gene | CDR3nt | CDR3aa
TRBJ2-3 | NA | TRBV18 | NA | TGTGCCAGCTCCCGGGATTCCACAGATACGCAGTATTTT | CASSRDSTDTQYF
TRBJ2-4 | NA | TRBV3-1/TRBV3-2 | NA | TGTGCCAGCAGCCAAGCCCTATTTACAGGGTTGGCCAAAAACATTCAGTACTTC | CASSQALFTGLAKNIQYF
TRBJ2-7 | NA | TRBV5-1 | TRBD1 | TGCGCCAGCAGCTTTGGCGGACAGGGAGCCTACGAGCAGTACTTC | CASSFGGQGAYEQYF
TRBJ1-5 | NA | TRBV19 | NA | TGTGCCAGTACCCTGAGGTGGGAGGGGGGTAATCAGCCCCAGCATTTT | CASTLRWEGGNQPQHF
TRBJ2-1 | NA | TRBV6-2/TRBV6-3 | NA | TGTGCCAGCAGTTACTCGGGCGCGTACAATGAGCAGTTCTTC | CASSYSGAYNEQFF
TRBJ1-1 | NA | TRBV3-1/TRBV3-2 | NA | TGTGCCAGCAGCCAAGATCTTGACTCAGTGGTTGATGAAGCTTTCTTT | CASSQDLDSVVDEAFF
TRBJ2-7 | once | TRBV19 | TRBD1 | TGTGCCAGTAGTTCATCATCCGGGACAGCAAACTACGAGCAGTACTTC | CASSSSSGTANYEQYF
TRBJ2-6 | NA | TRBV7-9 | TRBD1 | TGTGCCAGCAGCACTCAACAGGGGTTAAGCTCTGGGGCCAACGTCCTGACTTTC | CASSTQQGLSSGANVLTF
TRBJ1-1 | NA | TRBV7-2 | NA | TGTGCCAGCAGCTTTACAGGGTTGAACACTGAAGCTTTCTTT | CASSFTGLNTEAFF
TRBJ2-7 | NA | TRBV6-1 | TRBD1 | TGTGCCAGCAGTGAAGCGTTGGGGACAGAAGTCTACGAGCAGTACTTC | CASSEALGTEVYEQYF
TRBJ2-7 | NA | TRBV28 | NA | TGTGCCAGCGTCCGGAAGTTCCCGTCGGGGGGCACCTACGAGCAGTACTTC | CASVRKFPSGGTYEQYF
TRBJ2-4 | NA | TRBV11-3 | NA | TGTGCCAGCACCCCTGGGGGAGGCGCCAAAAACATTCAGTACTTC | CASTPGGGAKNIQYF
TRBJ2-6 | NA | TRBV4-3 | TRBD2 | TGCGCCAGCAGCCAAGATCTGCTAGCGGGGTTATCTGGGGCCAACGTCCTGACTTTC | CASSQDLLAGLSGANVLTF
TRBJ2-5 | NA | TRBV18 | TRBD1 | TGTGCCAGCTCCAAGGGACAGGTCGTCGAGACCCAGTACTTC | CASSKGQVVETQYF
TRBJ1-1 | NA | TRBV24-1 | NA | TGTGCCACCAGTGGGGAGGGACAGAACACTGAAGCTTTCTTT | CATSGEGQNTEAFF
TRBJ1-2 | NA | TRBV19 | NA | TGTGCCAGTAACGACAGGTTCTATGGCTACACCTTC | CASNDRFYGYTF
TRBJ2-4 | NA | TRBV7-9 | TRBD2 | TGTGCCAGCAGTCCCAGTGAAGCGGGGGGGCCGTACTTC | CASSPSEAGGPYF
TRBJ2-3 | NA | TRBV5-1 | TRBD1 | TGCGCCAGCAGCTCGACAGGGGAGGCACCAGGTACGCAGTATTTT | CASSSTGEAPGTQYF
TRBJ2-5 | NA | TRBV6-1 | NA | TGTGCCAGCAGTGAAAACTACCTGGAGACCCAGTACTTC | CASSENYLETQYF
TRBJ1-5 | once | TRBV7-8 | NA | TGTGCCAGCAGCTTCGGGGTATACGGCAATCAGCCCCAGCATTTT | CASSFGVYGNQPQHF
TRBJ1-4 | NA | TRBV5-4 | NA | TGTGCCAGCAGCCTCAGGGGCACTAATGAAAAACTGTTTTTT | CASSLRGTNEKLFF
TRBJ2-3 | once | TRBV18 | TRBD1 | TGTGCCAGCTCGCCGAGAGGGGGCGGCTCAGATACGCAGTATTTT | CASSPRGGGSDTQYF
TRBJ1-1 | NA | TRBV12-5 | NA | TGTGCTAGTGGTTTGGTACTCGGGTCTGTGAACACTGAAGCTTTCTTT | CASGLVLGSVNTEAFF
TRBJ1-2 | NA | TRBV19 | TRBD1 | TGTGCCAGTCTGAGGACAGGGGGATTTGTCAGGCTCTATGGCTACACCTTC | CASLRTGGFVRLYGYTF
TRBJ2-3 | NA | TRBV13 | TRBD1 | TGTGCCAGCAGACCAGTGGGACAGGGGGCAGATACGCAGTATTTT | CASRPVGQGADTQYF
TRBJ2-2 | NA | TRBV6-5 | TRBD2 | TGTGCCAGCAAGCATAGCGGGGGCGGCACCGGGGAGCTGTTTTTT | CASKHSGGGTGELFF
TRBJ2-7 | NA | TRBV5-1 | TRBD2 | TGCGCCAGCAGCTTGGAGCCGGGGGGGCCCTTCTACGAGCAGTACTTC | CASSLEPGGPFYEQYF
TRBJ1-5 | few | TRBV7-2 | TRBD1 | TGTGCCAGCAGACCAGGGGGTTCTCAGGCCCAGCATTTT | CASRPGGSQAQHF
TRBJ1-2 | NA | TRBV4-2 | TRBD1 | TGTGCCAGCAGCCAGGCCCCACAGGGGAACTATGGCTACACCTTC | CASSQAPQGNYGYTF
TRBJ2-1 | NA | TRBV5-8 | NA | TGTGCCAGCAGCCCGACAATCTCCTACAATGAGCAGTTCTTC | CASSPTISYNEQFF
TRBJ1-5 | few | TRBV18 | NA | TGTGCCAGCTCACCGTGGCAGGGCGAACAGCCCCAGCATTTT | CASSPWQGEQPQHF
TRBJ2-7 | NA | TRBV30 | TRBD1 | TGTGCCTGGAGTGCGAACAGGGGCTACGAGCAGTACTTC | CAWSANRGYEQYF
TRBJ1-2 | NA | TRBV6-2/TRBV6-3 | TRBD1 | TGTGCCAGCAGTCGTTCTCAAACAGGGGACGGCTACACCTTC | CASSRSQTGDGYTF
TRBJ1-2 | NA | TRBV10-3 | NA | TGTGCCATCAGTGAGTTCATGGCGGATGGCTACACCTTC | CAISEFMADGYTF
TRBJ1-4 | NA | TRBV7-2 | TRBD1 | TGTGCCAGCAGCCTCACAGGGGAAGAACTGTTTTTT | CASSLTGEELFF
TRBJ2-5 | NA | TRBV10-2 | NA | TGCGCCAGCACCCCGGAGAATTCGGAGACCCAGTACTTC | CASTPENSETQYF
TRBJ2-3 | NA | TRBV9 | NA | TGTGCCAGCAGCGTAGAGGCAGGCTATTTCACAGATACGCAGTATTTT | CASSVEAGYFTDTQYF